The 24 T cell receptor beta chains reported below all come from one sample, sequenced in a study of T cells in localized non-small cell lung cancer. Here immunoSEQ multiplex PCR was the method, and the copy in TCRdb shows in-frame clones only, minus some. The table has 55,000 to 65,000 clones, approximately 91% seen once. The sequencing here drew on peripheral blood, taken before any cancer treatment. Receptor source: a man between 40 and 75 years old with stage I lung adenocarcinoma.

The V call is TRBV9, the J call TRBJ2-7; 11 positions agree with TRBD2. Trimming removed 3 bases from V and 2 bases from J; junction bases left unmatched: 4. The CDR3 consists of 15 residues. Germline values: CDR1 SGDLS, CDR2 YYNGEE. The CDR3 coding sequence is TGTGCCAGCAGCGCGGGACTAGCGGAAACCTACGAGCAGTACTTC. This gives the protein CASSAGLAETYEQYF.

Details on this clone: A read error may account for a junction end that differs from germline. This chain connects TRBV5-4 to TRBJ1-2; D call uncertain. The CDR3 loop spans 11 amino acids. Per the germline V gene, CDR1 is SGHNT and CDR2 is YYREEE (reference sequence). This CDR3 reads CASSQDSYYTF. The CDR3 bases are TGCGCCAGCAGCCAAGATTCTTACTACACCTTC.

This clone was seen once. This chain joins TRBV19 and TRBJ2-7; the D is unclear. Deletions cut 10 bases from V and 0 bases from J, with 7 bases between. Germline V gene data show CDR1 as LNHDA and CDR2 as SQIVND (reference sequence). The CDR3 has 11 amino acids. CDR3 bases: TGTGCCACCTCAGGCTCCTACGAGCAGTACTTC. This encodes CATSGSYEQYF.

The chain is built from TRBV7-9 and TRBJ2-3; 13 bases align to TRBD2. Germline lookup yields CDR1 SEHNR and CDR2 FQNEAQ (reference sequence). CDR3 length equals 16 residues. Trimming took 4 bases from V and 3 from J; bases not matched to a gene: 4. CDR3 coding DNA: TGTGCCAGCAGCTCGACTAGCGGGAGGACGACAGATACGCAGTATTTT. It yields the protein CASSSTSGRTTDTQYF.

The gene calls are TRBV11-2 and TRBJ2-7, with a weak D call TRBD2 (6 bases). Trimming removed 6 bases from V and 5 bases from J, with 23 bases in between. The germline V gene has CDR1 SGHAT and CDR2 FQNNGV. This CDR3 spans 16 amino acids. The DNA for the CDR3 is TGTGCCAGCAGACCTACTACCACCGGGAGAATCAACGAGCAGTACTTC. This gives the protein CASRPTTTGRINEQYF.

This sequence joins TRBV7-9 and TRBJ2-2; D possibly corresponds to TRBD2 (6 bases). The V and J ends lost 5 bases and 6 bases respectively, with 16 bases between them. This CDR3 contains 15 residues. The germline CDR1 and CDR2 sequences are SEHNR and FQNEAQ (reference sequence). Here the CDR3 DNA reads TGTGCCAGCAGCCTCGTGCGGGGAGGCGCCGGGGAGCTGTTTTTT. Its translation: CASSLVRGGAGELFF.

CDR3 DNA sequence: TGTGCCAGCAGTGACAGGGGCTACGAGCAGTACTTC. Translating gives CASSDRGYEQYF. The V call is TRBV6-1, the J call TRBJ2-7, with D perhaps matching TRBD1 (6 bases). CDR1 is MNHNS and CDR2 is SASEGT in the germline V gene. The CDR3 has 12 residues. Trimming shortened V by 3 bases and J by 3 bases, and 6 bases separated the two germline ends.

This clone has a single count. V usage is TRBV7-9 and J usage is TRBJ2-3; 7 positions match TRBD2. The CDR3 has 14 amino acids. Germline CDR1 and CDR2: SEHNR and FQNEAQ (reference sequence). Trimming took 4 bases from V and 6 from J; bases not matched to a gene: 7. The CDR3: CASSSESSGDTQYF. The CDR3 bases are TGTGCCAGCAGCTCAGAGTCTAGCGGCGATACGCAGTATTTT.

The rearrangement links TRBV11-1 to TRBJ2-1; 13 bases are a match to TRBD2. The CDR3 has 15 amino acids. V was clipped by 5 bases and J by 7 bases; unmatched bases: 5. The germline V gene encodes CDR1 SGHAT and CDR2 FQDESV (reference sequence). The CDR3 is CASSAGLAGRNEQFF. Written as DNA, the CDR3 is TGTGCCAGCAGCGCGGGACTAGCGGGAAGGAATGAGCAGTTCTTC.

In its sample, this clone was seen a few times. This sequence joins TRBV14 and TRBJ2-7; the D gene is possibly TRBD1 (5 bases). The CDR3 is made up of 12 amino acids. CDR1 and CDR2 from the germline V gene are SGHDN and FVKESK. V was pared by 0 bases and J by 7 bases, with 7 bases between. The CDR3 region has the DNA TGTGCCAGCAGCCAAGATGGGGCGGAGCAGTACTTC. It is translated as CASSQDGAEQYF. Full variable domain (missing parts from reference TRBV14 and TRBJ2-7): EAGVTQFPSHSVIEKGQTVTLRCDPISGHDNLYWYRRVMGKEIKFLLHFVKESKQDESGMPNNRFLAERTGGTYSTLKVQPAELEDSGVYFCASSQDGAEQYFGPGTRLTVT.

The chain combines TRBV28 with TRBJ2-1; 9 nucleotides align to TRBD2. CDR3 size: 18 residues. Germline CDR1 is MDHEN and CDR2 is SYDVKM. J lost 6 bases, V lost 2 bases, and 14 bases had no gene match. CDR3 sequence (DNA): TGTGCCAGCAGTTTAAGGGACCTAGCGGGACCCCGACGCAATGAGCAGTTCTTC. Its protein product is CASSLRDLAGPRRNEQFF.

This sequence joins TRBV30 and TRBJ1-1; TRBD1 is a possible D gene (6 bases). Per germline, CDR1 GTSNPN and CDR2 SVGIG (reference sequence). V lost 5 bases and J 1 base, leaving 11 bases between the germline ends. The CDR3 length is 13 residues. The CDR3 bases are TGTGCCTGGGAGTTCAGGGGGAACACTGAAGCTTTCTTT. Its translation is CAWEFRGNTEAFF.

The chain links TRBV6-5 to TRBJ2-2; D uncertain. The CDR3 sequence is 12 residues long. CDR1 and CDR2 (germline): MNHEY, SVGAGI. V was trimmed by 4 bases and J by 5 bases, leaving 5 bases between them. CDR3 DNA sequence: TGTGCCAGCAGTTTACGTACCGGGGAGCTGTTTTTT. This gives the protein CASSLRTGELFF.

V gene TRBV29-1 combines with J gene TRBJ2-5; D unresolved. The CDR3 spans 15 residues. Germline loops: CDR1 SQVTM, CDR2 ANQGSEA. Deletions cut 6 bases from V and 4 bases from J, with 21 bases between. CDR3 sequence (DNA): TGCAGCGTCTGGACGGCCCGTCCAAGTGGAGAGACCCAGTACTTC. This sequence encodes CSVWTARPSGETQYF. Supplemented by reference TRBV29-1 and TRBJ2-5, the full variable domain reads SAVISQKPSRDICQRGTSLTIQCQVDSQVTMMFWYRQQPGQSLTLIATANQGSEATYESGFVIDKFPISRPNLTFSTLTVSNMSPEDSSIYLCSVWTARPSGETQYFGPGTRLLVL.

This clone was counted once. The chain links TRBV2 to TRBJ1-1, with 9 bases lining up with TRBD1. Trimming took 5 bases from V and 1 from J; bases not matched to a gene: 5. The germline gives CDR1 SNHLY, CDR2 FYNNEI. The CDR3 runs to 15 residues. The CDR3, as DNA: TGTGCCAGCAGTCGGACAGGGGCGTCGAACACTGAAGCTTTCTTT. It codes for CASSRTGASNTEAFF.

This rearrangement joins TRBV5-6 to TRBJ1-6, with D tentatively TRBD1 (5 bases). Trimming pared 4 bases from V and 8 bases from J, leaving 16 bases between. There are 15 residues in the CDR3. From germline, CDR1 is SGHDT and CDR2 YYEEEE. In nucleotides, the CDR3 is TGTGCCAGCAGCCCGACGGGGGGACTGGATTCACCCCTCCACTTT. This codes for CASSPTGGLDSPLHF.

The sample holds many counts of this clone. In DNA form, the CDR3 reads TGTGCCAGCAGCTCGACCTGGGGAGCGGGTTACAATGAGCAGTTCTTC. Encoded protein: CASSSTWGAGYNEQFF. The chain joins TRBV9 to TRBJ2-1; possible D gene TRBD2, 6 bases. The V gene lost 4 bases and the J gene lost 4 bases, with 18 bases spanning the gap. The CDR3 runs 16 residues. Looked up from germline, CDR1 is SGDLS and CDR2 is YYNGEE.

V gene TRBV7-2 combines with J gene TRBJ2-1; no reliable D call. CDR3 length: 13 residues. From germline, CDR1 is SGHTA and CDR2 FQGNSA. Trimming stripped 3 bases from V and 8 bases from J, with 11 bases between. The CDR3 DNA reads TGTGCCAGCAGCTTTACTCAGTCCCATGAGCAGTTCTTC. As protein: CASSFTQSHEQFF.

The chain couples TRBV19 to TRBJ2-1; D is ambiguous. V lost 6 bases, J lost 5 bases, and 17 bases lay in between. This CDR3 is 15 amino acids long. Germline V gene lookup returns CDR1 LNHDA and CDR2 SQIVND (reference sequence). The DNA for the CDR3 is TGTGCCAGTAGCGCTTTCGCCCTAGACGACAATGAGCAGTTCTTC. Its protein product is CASSAFALDDNEQFF.

This rearrangement joins TRBV5-6 to TRBJ2-3, with D perhaps TRBD2 (5 bases). V gave up 1 base and J gave up 5 bases, with 14 bases separating them. The CDR3 totals 15 residues. Germline V lookup: CDR1 SGHDT, CDR2 YYEEEE. The CDR3 protein is CASSLSRELGDTQYF. In DNA, the CDR3 is TGTGCCAGCAGCTTGTCTAGGGAGCTTGGAGATACGCAGTATTTT. The full variable domain, in which reference TRBV5-6 and TRBJ2-3 provide the parts outside the CDR3, is DAGVTQSPTHLIKTRGQQVTLRCSPKSGHDTVSWYQQALGQGPQFIFQYYEEEERQRGNFPDRFSGHQFPNYSSELNVNALLLGDSALYLCASSLSRELGDTQYFGPGTRLTVL.

This clone was observed a few times. The same CDR3 can be traced to other DNA sequences in this sample. The chain couples TRBV5-1 to TRBJ1-1, with D uncertain. Germline V lookup: CDR1 SGHRS, CDR2 YFSETQ. The V end was cut by 2 bases, the J end by 5 bases, with 7 bases between. The CDR3 is made up of 12 amino acids. DNA for the CDR3: TGCGCCAGCAGCTTAGGATGGACTGAAGCTTTCTTT. It yields the protein CASSLGWTEAFF. Complete variable domain (other parts from reference TRBV5-1 and TRBJ1-1): KAGVTQTPRYLIKTRGQQVTLSCSPISGHRSVSWYQQTPGQGLQFLFEYFSETQRNKGNFPGRFSGRQFSNSRSEMNVSTLELGDSALYLCASSLGWTEAFFGQGTRLTVV.

The V call is TRBV13, the J call TRBJ1-1; TRBD1 aligns across 8 bases. The CDR3 totals 14 residues. CDR1 PRHDT and CDR2 FYEKMQ come from the germline V gene (reference sequence). V shed 5 bases, J shed 4 bases, and the junction held 6 bases outside the gene matches. CDR3 in amino acids: CASSPRDRSTEAFF. The CDR3 DNA follows: TGTGCCAGCAGCCCCCGGGACAGGTCCACTGAAGCTTTCTTT.

V and J are TRBV30 and TRBJ1-1; D not resolved. CDR1 GTSNPN and CDR2 SVGIG come from the germline V gene (reference sequence). There are 15 residues in the CDR3. Trimming left V 5 bases short and J 1 base short, with 17 bases between. CDR3 sequence reads: CAWEFYMAPNTEAFF. In DNA form, the CDR3 reads TGTGCCTGGGAATTCTACATGGCCCCGAACACTGAAGCTTTCTTT.

The CDR3 region is CASSVAGDLYNEQFF. The CDR3 nucleotides read TGTGCCAGCAGCGTAGCTGGAGACCTCTACAATGAGCAGTTCTTC. This sequence joins TRBV9 and TRBJ2-1, with D unresolved. The V end was cut by 0 bases, the J end by 3 bases, with 10 bases between. Germline CDR1 reads SGDLS; CDR2 reads YYNGEE. CDR3 length equals 15 residues.